This TCR beta chain was recovered during a study of T cells after yellow fever vaccination. The table lists this clonotype with a few counts. The antigen remains unidentified. Per germline, CDR1 SNHLY and CDR2 FYNNEI. The CDR3 consists of 14 residues. The V segment lost 7 bases and the J segment 0 bases; nucleotides outside the gene matches: 4. In TCRdb, the 5' RACE reads were re-called with MiXCR into one record per CDR3 protein. Here the sample spans about 350,000 distinct CDR3 sequences, approximately 13% being singletons. Study-wide findings and caveats: Weaker, the secondary response had a peak occurring faster, on day 5 versus 15. Among primary-vaccination clones, most reappeared after the booster, at 95% to 96% for CD4 and 88% for CD8. Contamination of FACS-sorted repertoires by abundant clonotypes from the bulk population could occur.

The sample in question was CD4+ T cells sorted from PBMCs, obtained 15 days after the yellow fever booster vaccination. The sequence was collected from a man younger than 35 who received the YFV17D yellow fever vaccine. The gene calls are TRBV2 and TRBJ1-2, with 8 bases lining up with TRBD1. DNA for the CDR3: TGTGCCAGCACCGGGGACAGGACTAACTATGGCTACACCTTC. Protein sequence: CASTGDRTNYGYTF.